This T cell receptor beta chain was profiled in a study of neurological immune-mediated disorders. Study findings and constraints: Patients with HTLV-1-associated myelopathy showed the most TCR clonal expansion. Those with multiple sclerosis showed the least, falling below healthy controls.

TCRdb reprocessed the 5' RACE reads with MiXCR, giving one entry per CDR3 protein. This repertoire shows about 84,000 distinct CDR3 sequences, around 4.7% found once; its top ten account for about 5.7%. This clonotype was seen at least ten times. Its cognate antigen is unknown. This CDR3 spans 13 amino acids. With 6 bases removed from V and 6 bases from J, the gap between germline ends came to 15 bases. CDR1 is DFQATT and CDR2 is SNEGSKA in the germline V gene (reference sequence). The time point was: longitudinal time-point 3. What was sequenced was PBMCs. This chain connects TRBV20-1 to TRBJ1-5, with a weak D call TRBD1 (6 bases). The origin of this receptor is a woman aged 55 to 70 with multiple sclerosis. The CDR3 DNA follows: TGCAGTGCGGCACGGGGGGGCAGTCAGCCCCAGCATTTT. As protein: CSAARGGSQPQHF.